The rows below give T cell receptor beta chains drawn from one sample of a study of blood T cell repertoires in COVID-19. Profiling relied on immunoSEQ multiplex PCR, and the TCRdb table lists in-frame clones only, not all of them. The sample lists under 100,000 clones, approximately 90% occurring once. Material for sequencing was peripheral blood. All receptors come from a man aged 45-65 years with active COVID-19. Each CDR3 is given with its conserved first and last residue. Each record gives: D gene, V gene, J gene, CDR3 protein. D genes are given only for firm matches.

D gene: .; V gene: TRBV27; J gene: TRBJ1-1; CDR3 protein: CASSTIATNTEAFF
D gene: TRBD2; V gene: TRBV7-2; J gene: TRBJ2-1; CDR3 protein: CASSALGGGRNEQFF
D gene: TRBD2; V gene: TRBV29-1; J gene: TRBJ2-5; CDR3 protein: CSVGSSGSRGTQYF
D gene: .; V gene: TRBV5-4; J gene: TRBJ1-2; CDR3 protein: CASRPDYPNYGYTF
D gene: .; V gene: TRBV5-6; J gene: TRBJ2-7; CDR3 protein: CASSLDSRRVNYEQYF
D gene: .; V gene: TRBV5-4; J gene: TRBJ1-3; CDR3 protein: CASSLTGPGNTIYF
D gene: .; V gene: TRBV19; J gene: TRBJ1-2; CDR3 protein: CASSIRGEVYGYTF
D gene: TRBD1; V gene: TRBV5-1; J gene: TRBJ1-6; CDR3 protein: CASSPAPGQQNSPLHF
D gene: TRBD1; V gene: TRBV9; J gene: TRBJ2-1; CDR3 protein: CASSGNLRDRSHNEQFF
D gene: .; V gene: TRBV28; J gene: TRBJ2-7; CDR3 protein: CASSDPGGEQYF
D gene: .; V gene: TRBV28; J gene: TRBJ2-7; CDR3 protein: CASSLGREQYF
D gene: TRBD2; V gene: TRBV4-1; J gene: TRBJ2-1; CDR3 protein: CASSQEWGGSYEQFF
D gene: TRBD2; V gene: TRBV2; J gene: TRBJ2-3; CDR3 protein: CASKERERSTDTQYF
D gene: TRBD2; V gene: TRBV10-2; J gene: TRBJ2-1; CDR3 protein: CASRPSGGADEQFF
D gene: TRBD2; V gene: TRBV7-9; J gene: TRBJ2-3; CDR3 protein: CASSLASGTTDTQYF
D gene: .; V gene: TRBV27; J gene: TRBJ2-7; CDR3 protein: CASRMKATGDF
D gene: .; V gene: TRBV5-1; J gene: TRBJ2-7; CDR3 protein: CASSLAGSYEQYF
D gene: .; V gene: TRBV24-1; J gene: TRBJ1-2; CDR3 protein: CATSEESGYGYTF
D gene: .; V gene: TRBV30; J gene: TRBJ1-5; CDR3 protein: CAWGRDSNQPQHF
D gene: TRBD1; V gene: TRBV5-5; J gene: TRBJ1-1; CDR3 protein: CASSLRPSSGGPEAFF
D gene: TRBD2; V gene: TRBV2; J gene: TRBJ2-7; CDR3 protein: CASSDSPLAVADEQYF
D gene: .; V gene: TRBV12-3/TRBV12-4; J gene: TRBJ2-7; CDR3 protein: CASKEGRHEQYF
D gene: TRBD2; V gene: TRBV7-8; J gene: TRBJ2-1; CDR3 protein: CASSLAGSYNEQFF
D gene: .; V gene: TRBV7-6; J gene: TRBJ2-1; CDR3 protein: CASSPDGSRLSNEQFF
D gene: .; V gene: TRBV5-1; J gene: TRBJ2-7; CDR3 protein: CASSLGGEQYF
D gene: TRBD2; V gene: TRBV6-6; J gene: TRBJ2-1; CDR3 protein: CASNNRGDDEQFF
D gene: .; V gene: TRBV30; J gene: TRBJ2-5; CDR3 protein: CAWSERVTRSSGETQYF
D gene: TRBD1; V gene: TRBV5-1; J gene: TRBJ2-2; CDR3 protein: CASSLWGPGTGGTGELFF
D gene: .; V gene: TRBV7-3; J gene: TRBJ2-7; CDR3 protein: CASSLTPVRASYEQYF
D gene: .; V gene: TRBV28; J gene: TRBJ1-2; CDR3 protein: CASSPPDSYGYTF
D gene: .; V gene: TRBV9; J gene: TRBJ2-1; CDR3 protein: CASSVAASATSYNEQFF
D gene: .; V gene: TRBV29-1; J gene: TRBJ1-1; CDR3 protein: CSVDAGLFSEAFF
D gene: .; V gene: TRBV9; J gene: TRBJ2-5; CDR3 protein: CASSVGAGNQETQYF
D gene: TRBD2; V gene: TRBV7-2; J gene: TRBJ2-7; CDR3 protein: CASSLRVGSGGAPYEQYF
D gene: TRBD1; V gene: TRBV28; J gene: TRBJ1-6; CDR3 protein: CASSLSQGAYSPLHF